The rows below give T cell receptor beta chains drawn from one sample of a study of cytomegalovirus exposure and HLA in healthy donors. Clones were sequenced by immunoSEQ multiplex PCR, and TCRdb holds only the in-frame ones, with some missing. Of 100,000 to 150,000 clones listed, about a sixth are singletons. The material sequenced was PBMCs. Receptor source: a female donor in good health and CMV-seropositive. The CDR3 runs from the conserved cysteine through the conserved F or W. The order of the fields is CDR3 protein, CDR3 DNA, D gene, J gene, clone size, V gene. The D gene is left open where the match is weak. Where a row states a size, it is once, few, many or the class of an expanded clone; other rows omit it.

CAWKGTGYGEQFF | TGTGCCTGGAAAGGGACAGGGTATGGTGAGCAGTTCTTC | TRBD1 | TRBJ2-1 | . | TRBV30
CASSHRDRGSYGYTF | TGTGCCAGCAGCCACCGAGACAGGGGGAGCTATGGCTACACCTTC | TRBD1 | TRBJ1-2 | . | TRBV11-1
CASSIIRGGYTF | TGTGCCAGCAGCATTATTCGCGGGGGCTACACCTTC | . | TRBJ1-2 | few | TRBV5-6
CASSEVGDEQYF | TGTGCCAGCAGTGAAGTCGGGGACGAGCAGTACTTC | . | TRBJ2-7 | . | TRBV6-1
CASSEGPTPLHF | TGTGCCAGCAGTGAGGGGCCTACACCCCTCCACTTT | . | TRBJ1-6 | few | TRBV6-1
CASRWSVNTEAFF | TGTGCCAGCAGGTGGTCGGTGAACACTGAAGCTTTCTTT | . | TRBJ1-1 | few | TRBV25-1
CASSQAGTGQLWLDNYGYTF | TGCGCCAGCAGCCAAGCCGGGACAGGACAACTATGGCTCGACAACTATGGCTACACCTTC | TRBD1 | TRBJ1-2 | . | TRBV4-1
CATFLAGDNTGELFF | TGTGCCACCTTCCTAGCGGGGGACAACACCGGGGAGCTGTTTTTT | TRBD2 | TRBJ2-2 | few | TRBV28
CASSERDSSTNTGELFF | TGTGCCAGCAGCGAACGGGACAGCAGTACGAACACCGGGGAGCTGTTTTTT | TRBD1 | TRBJ2-2 | few | TRBV7-8
CASLRVFGSTDTQYF | TGTGCCAGCCTCAGGGTTTTTGGTAGCACAGATACGCAGTATTTT | . | TRBJ2-3 | few | TRBV27
CASSLLRVGTDTQYF | TGTGCCAGCAGCCTCTTACGGGTTGGCACAGATACGCAGTATTTT | . | TRBJ2-3 | . | TRBV4-2
CASSSPGLTKEQFF | TGTGCCAGCAGCTCGCCGGGACTAACAAAGGAGCAGTTCTTC | TRBD2 | TRBJ2-1 | . | TRBV7-9
CASSQGGRASEVAGANVLTF | TGCGCCAGCAGCCAAGGAGGTCGGGCTAGCGAAGTAGCTGGGGCCAACGTCCTGACTTTC | . | TRBJ2-6 | few | TRBV4-1
CATSRDGNRGTGELFF | TGTGCCACCAGCAGAGATGGGAACAGGGGCACCGGGGAGCTGTTTTTT | TRBD1 | TRBJ2-2 | . | TRBV15
CASSPGLAGGLGWGEQYF | TGTGCCAGCAGCCCTGGACTAGCGGGGGGGCTGGGCTGGGGCGAGCAGTACTTC | TRBD2 | TRBJ2-7 | . | TRBV4-2
CSVDIREETQYF | TGCAGCGTTGATATCAGGGAAGAGACCCAGTACTTC | . | TRBJ2-5 | . | TRBV29-1
CAWSEVADNEQFF | TGTGCCTGGAGTGAAGTAGCGGACAATGAGCAGTTCTTC | . | TRBJ2-1 | few | TRBV30
CASSLRGTSSGANVLTF | TGTGCCAGCAGTCTCAGGGGAACCAGCTCTGGGGCCAACGTCCTGACTTTC | . | TRBJ2-6 | . | TRBV27
CASRTREGTEAFF | TGTGCCAGCAGAACGAGGGAAGGCACTGAAGCTTTCTTT | . | TRBJ1-1 | . | TRBV6-5
CASSYTEGQPQHF | TGTGCCAGCAGTTATACTGAGGGCCAGCCCCAGCATTTT | . | TRBJ1-5 | . | TRBV6-5
CASSETAGSYEQYF | TGTGCCAGCAGTGAAACAGCGGGGAGCTACGAGCAGTACTTC | TRBD2 | TRBJ2-7 | few | TRBV6-1
CASSLSGYTSGNTIYF | TGTGCCAGCAGTTTATCGGGCTACACGTCTGGAAACACCATATATTTT | . | TRBJ1-3 | few | TRBV27
CASRPVQGYTYGYTF | TGTGCCAGCAGGCCCGTCCAGGGCTACACCTATGGCTACACCTTC | . | TRBJ1-2 | few | TRBV27
CASSQVAGSLGEQFF | TGCGCCAGCAGCCAAGTAGCGGGGTCCCTCGGTGAGCAGTTCTTC | TRBD2 | TRBJ2-1 | . | TRBV4-3
CASSLADRGTNQPQHF | TGTGCCAGCAGCTTAGCAGACAGGGGTACCAATCAGCCCCAGCATTTT | TRBD1 | TRBJ1-5 | . | TRBV7-8
CASSPRKQGSYNEQFF | TGCGCCAGCAGCCCGAGAAAACAGGGCTCCTACAATGAGCAGTTCTTC | . | TRBJ2-1 | . | TRBV5-1
CASSLAGGPDNEQFF | TGTGCCAGCAGTTTAGCGGGGGGGCCGGACAATGAGCAGTTCTTC | TRBD2 | TRBJ2-1 | . | TRBV28
CASSVSGNTGELFF | TGTGCCAGCAGCGTTTCAGGGAACACCGGGGAGCTGTTTTTT | . | TRBJ2-2 | . | TRBV7-2
CASSFLAGVETQYF | TGTGCCAGCAGCTTTTTAGCGGGAGTGGAGACCCAGTACTTC | TRBD2 | TRBJ2-5 | . | TRBV7-2
CASSPQGTEAFF | TGCGCCAGCAGCCCGCAGGGCACTGAAGCTTTCTTT | . | TRBJ1-1 | few | TRBV5-1
CASRSYSGYGYTF | TGTGCCAGCAGATCCTATTCCGGCTATGGCTACACCTTC | . | TRBJ1-2 | few | TRBV28
CASSPGLAGVPKSTDTQYF | TGTGCCAGCAGTCCGGGACTAGCGGGAGTCCCCAAGAGCACAGATACGCAGTATTTT | TRBD2 | TRBJ2-3 | . | TRBV6-4
CAIRGGRNYNEQFF | TGTGCCATCCGGGGGGGAAGGAATTACAATGAGCAGTTCTTC | TRBD2 | TRBJ2-1 | few | TRBV27
CASSPSWGRGRGNSPLHF | TGCGCCAGCAGCCCATCTTGGGGGCGGGGGAGAGGTAATTCACCCCTCCACTTT | . | TRBJ1-6 | . | TRBV4-3
CASSLKSGGVSDTQYF | TGTGCCAGCAGCCTAAAAAGCGGGGGGGTGTCAGATACGCAGTATTTT | TRBD2 | TRBJ2-3 | . | TRBV4-2
CATSRDPGVGYGYTF | TGTGCCACCAGCAGAGATCCGGGGGTTGGCTATGGCTACACCTTC | . | TRBJ1-2 | . | TRBV15
CASRTGGNEQYF | TGTGCCAGCAGAACAGGGGGAAACGAGCAGTACTTC | TRBD1 | TRBJ2-7 | . | TRBV27
CASSLRDREAFF | TGTGCCAGCAGCTTAAGAGACAGGGAAGCTTTCTTT | . | TRBJ1-1 | . | TRBV12-1
CASSSRLMTYEQYF | TGTGCCAGCAGTTCGCGACTCATGACCTACGAGCAGTACTTC | . | TRBJ2-7 | . | TRBV27
CASSRDRGSEAFF | TGTGCCAGCAGTAGGGACAGGGGCTCTGAAGCTTTCTTT | TRBD1 | TRBJ1-1 | . | TRBV2
CASSWTRTSNVLTF | TGTGCCAGCAGCTGGACTAGAACCTCCAACGTCCTGACTTTC | TRBD2 | TRBJ2-6 | few | TRBV7-2
CASSGGGHYGYTF | TGTGCCAGCAGTGGGGGGGGTCACTATGGCTACACCTTC | . | TRBJ1-2 | . | TRBV2
CASSRNRGSSYNEQFF | TGTGCCAGCAGTCGAAACAGGGGGAGCTCCTACAATGAGCAGTTCTTC | TRBD1 | TRBJ2-1 | . | TRBV6-6
CASSPNVRGRGRETQYF | TGTGCCAGCTCACCTAATGTTCGCGGGAGGGGACGAGAGACCCAGTACTTC | TRBD2 | TRBJ2-5 | . | TRBV18
CASSEAWSGEKLFF | TGTGCCAGCAGTGAAGCTTGGAGTGGGGAAAAACTGTTTTTT | . | TRBJ1-4 | few | TRBV6-1
CASSVSGSGELFF | TGTGCCAGCAGCGTTTCAGGGTCCGGGGAGCTGTTTTTT | . | TRBJ2-2 | . | TRBV9
CASSPDSTNEKLFF | TGTGCCAGCAGCCCGGACAGCACTAATGAAAAACTGTTTTTT | . | TRBJ1-4 | . | TRBV5-4
CASSYWTDPYEQYF | TGTGCCAGCAGCTACTGGACTGACCCCTACGAGCAGTACTTC | . | TRBJ2-7 | . | TRBV9
CASSYPAVSGELFF | TGTGCCAGTAGTTATCCGGCGGTATCCGGGGAGCTGTTTTTT | . | TRBJ2-2 | few | TRBV19
CASSTTMGGEQYF | TGTGCCAGCAGCACGACAATGGGTGGGGAGCAGTACTTC | . | TRBJ2-7 | . | TRBV13
CATLRGGMNTEAFF | TGTGCAACCCTTCGGGGGGGGATGAACACTGAAGCTTTCTTT | . | TRBJ1-1 | . | TRBV12-2
CASSRSGGTSGTEQYF | TGTGCCAGCAGCCGAAGTGGGGGGACTAGCGGGACCGAGCAGTACTTC | TRBD2 | TRBJ2-7 | few | TRBV5-6
CASSLDTGGPYEQFF | TGCGCCAGCAGCTTGGACACGGGAGGGCCGTATGAGCAGTTCTTC | TRBD2 | TRBJ2-1 | . | TRBV5-1
CASSLRAGNGNEQFF | TGTGCCAGCAGCTTACGGGCAGGGAACGGCAATGAGCAGTTCTTC | . | TRBJ2-1 | . | TRBV7-2
CASSLRVSASGPNEQFF | TGTGCCAGCAGCTTAAGGGTTAGCGCTTCGGGTCCCAATGAGCAGTTCTTC | . | TRBJ2-1 | few | TRBV11-2